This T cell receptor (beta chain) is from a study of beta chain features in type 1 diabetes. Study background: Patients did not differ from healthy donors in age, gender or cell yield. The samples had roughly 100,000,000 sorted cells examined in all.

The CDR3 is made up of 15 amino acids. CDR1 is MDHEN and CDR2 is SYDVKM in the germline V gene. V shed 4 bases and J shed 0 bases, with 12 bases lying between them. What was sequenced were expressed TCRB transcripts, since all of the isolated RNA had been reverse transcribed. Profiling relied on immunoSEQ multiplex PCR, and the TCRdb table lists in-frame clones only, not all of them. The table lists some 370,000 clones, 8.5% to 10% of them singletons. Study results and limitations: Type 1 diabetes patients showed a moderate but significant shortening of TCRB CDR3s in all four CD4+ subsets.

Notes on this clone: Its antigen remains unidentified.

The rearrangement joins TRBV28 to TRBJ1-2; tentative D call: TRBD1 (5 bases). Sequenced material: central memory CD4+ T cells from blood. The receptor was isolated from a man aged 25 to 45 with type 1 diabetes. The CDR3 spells CASSSVGASNYGYTF. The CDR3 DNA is TGTGCCAGCAGTTCCGTAGGGGCCTCTAACTATGGCTACACCTTC.